The 12 T cell receptor beta chains below come from one sample, sequenced in a study of shared clonotypes between healthy human individuals. The protocol was immunoSEQ multiplex PCR, while the TCRdb copy is restricted to in-frame clones and leaves out a portion. The sample lists some 660,000 clones; roughly 73% were seen once. The sequencing sample was made of memory CD4+ T cells sorted from blood. Documented subset: CD45RA-negative fraction. Every receptor here comes from a woman in her 30s in good health.

This clone was observed a few times. The sample carries other DNA sequences with the same CDR3. The V and J genes are TRBV5-1 and TRBJ2-2; D call uncertain. Trimming cost V 2 bases and J 3 bases, with 5 bases left between them. The CDR3 is made up of 13 amino acids. CDR1 is SGHRS, CDR2 YFSETQ, per germline. The CDR3: CASSLGHTGELFF. In DNA form, the CDR3 reads TGCGCCAGCAGCTTAGGCCACACCGGGGAGCTGTTTTTT. The complete variable domain, with remaining parts taken from reference TRBV5-1 and TRBJ2-2, reads KAGVTQTPRYLIKTRGQQVTLSCSPISGHRSVSWYQQTPGQGLQFLFEYFSETQRNKGNFPGRFSGRQFSNSRSEMNVSTLELGDSALYLCASSLGHTGELFFGEGSRLTVL.

The rearrangement joins TRBV18 to TRBJ1-5; D not certain. The CDR3 contains 13 residues. Trimming stripped 3 bases from V and 5 bases from J, with 8 bases between. Germline CDR1 is KGHSH and CDR2 is LQKENI. CDR3 protein: CASSPTEDQPQHF. Here the CDR3 DNA reads TGTGCCAGCTCACCGACGGAGGATCAGCCCCAGCATTTT.

The chain employs TRBV15 and TRBJ2-7, with TRBD2 matching over 14 bases. Per the germline V gene, CDR1 is LNHNV and CDR2 is YYDKDF (reference sequence). Losses at the gene ends were 5 bases for V and 6 bases for J; bases not matched to a gene: 9. The CDR3 has 16 amino acids. The chain's CDR3 is CATSVTLGLAGGEQYF. CDR3 DNA sequence: TGTGCCACCAGCGTTACCCTCGGACTAGCGGGAGGCGAGCAGTACTTC.

V is TRBV29-1 and J is TRBJ2-4, with 9 bases that match TRBD1. V lost 4 bases to trimming and J lost 6 bases; unmatched junction nucleotides: 4. Germline lookup yields CDR1 SQVTM and CDR2 ANQGSEA. This CDR3 has 13 amino acids. CDR3 loop: CSVGGGQGNIQYF. Here the CDR3 DNA reads TGCAGCGTTGGAGGGGGACAGGGAAACATTCAGTACTTC.

J is TRBJ1-1 and V is TRBV14; D not certain. In germline, CDR1 is SGHDN, CDR2 FVKESK. The CDR3 length is 13 residues. The ends were cut back, 2 bases at V and 0 bases at J, with 4 bases in the middle. In DNA, the CDR3 is TGTGCCAGCAGCCAAACTATGAACACTGAAGCTTTCTTT. This translates into CASSQTMNTEAFF.

This clone showed up just once. The chain recombines TRBV28 with TRBJ2-5; D gene unclear. Trimming removed 5 bases from V and 3 bases from J, with 13 bases in between. The CDR3 spans 14 residues. Germline CDR1 reads MDHEN; CDR2 reads SYDVKM. CDR3 DNA: TGTGCCAGCAGTCCCACTTGGGGAAAAGAGACCCAGTACTTC. Protein product: CASSPTWGKETQYF.

The V and J genes are TRBV7-7 and TRBJ2-2; D gene ambiguous. Trimming took 2 bases from V and 3 from J, leaving 16 bases between them. The CDR3 sequence is 17 residues long. Germline V CDR1 and CDR2: SSHAT, FNYEAQ (reference sequence). The DNA of the CDR3 is TGTGCCAGCAGCTTAATCCCCCCTCCATTACACACCGGGGAGCTGTTTTTT. Its translation: CASSLIPPPLHTGELFF.

The chain is built from TRBV7-9 and TRBJ2-1; TRBD2 agrees at 14 bases. The CDR3 extends over 15 amino acids. J gave up 8 bases and V 3 bases, and 3 bases lay outside the gene matches. CDR1 and CDR2 (germline): SEHNR, FQNEAQ (reference sequence). Written as DNA, the CDR3 is TGTGCCAGCAGCTTTTCGGGACTAGCGGGAGATGAGCAGTTCTTC. Its protein product is CASSFSGLAGDEQFF.

This rearrangement joins TRBV7-8 to TRBJ2-3; 10 bases agree with TRBD2. The CDR3 is 15 residues long. Per the germline V gene, CDR1 is SGHVS and CDR2 is FQNEAQ. The ends lost 4 bases at V and 7 bases at J; junction bases unmatched: 8. CDR3 sequence: CASSWSGTSAYTQYF. CDR3 DNA: TGTGCCAGCAGCTGGAGCGGGACTAGCGCATATACGCAGTATTTT.

The rearrangement joins TRBV2 to TRBJ1-1; 7 bases align to TRBD1. Germline lookup yields CDR1 SNHLY and CDR2 FYNNEI. There are 14 residues in the CDR3. Losses at the gene ends were 6 bases for V and 3 bases for J; bases not matched to a gene: 7. CDR3: CASSLGRGDTEAFF. As DNA, the CDR3 is TGTGCCAGCAGCTTAGGCAGGGGGGACACTGAAGCTTTCTTT.

The V and J genes are TRBV7-6 and TRBJ2-2; 8 bases line up with TRBD2. Germline V gene sequence: CDR1 SGHVS, CDR2 FNYEAQ. The CDR3 runs 15 residues. V trimming: 4 bases; J trimming: 3 bases; junction bases outside the gene matches: 4. The CDR3 DNA is TGTGCCAGCAGCTCCGGGACTAGAGACACCGGGGAGCTGTTTTTT. As protein: CASSSGTRDTGELFF.

In this sample, this clone turned up many times. The chain recombines TRBV7-9 with TRBJ2-3, with TRBD2 matching 8 bases. V lost 6 bases, J lost 0 bases, and 5 bases stayed unmatched. This CDR3 is 15 amino acids long. Germline V gives CDR1 SEHNR, CDR2 FQNEAQ (reference sequence). The CDR3: CASRYSGASTDTQYF. The CDR3 nucleotides read TGTGCCAGCAGGTATAGCGGGGCTAGCACAGATACGCAGTATTTT.